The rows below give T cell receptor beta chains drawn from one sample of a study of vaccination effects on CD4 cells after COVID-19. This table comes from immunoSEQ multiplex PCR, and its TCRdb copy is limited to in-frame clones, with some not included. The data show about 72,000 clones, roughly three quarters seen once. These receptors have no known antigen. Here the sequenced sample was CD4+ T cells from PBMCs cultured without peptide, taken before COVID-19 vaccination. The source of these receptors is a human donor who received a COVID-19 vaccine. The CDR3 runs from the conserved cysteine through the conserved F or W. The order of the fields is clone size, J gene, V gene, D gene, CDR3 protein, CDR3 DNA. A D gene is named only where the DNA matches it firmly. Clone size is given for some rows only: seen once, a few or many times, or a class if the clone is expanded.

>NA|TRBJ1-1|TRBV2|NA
CASTPVPNTEAFF
TGTGCCAGCACTCCAGTTCCGAACACTGAAGCTTTCTTT
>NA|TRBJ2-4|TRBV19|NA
CASSSIRGTLAKNIQYF
TGTGCCAGTAGTTCAATCAGGGGTACCTTAGCCAAAAACATTCAGTACTTC
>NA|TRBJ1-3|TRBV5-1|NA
CASSLEGAGLDSGNTIYF
TGCGCCAGCAGCTTGGAGGGAGCAGGACTGGACTCTGGAAACACCATATATTTT
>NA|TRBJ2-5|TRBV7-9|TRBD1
CASSLGQGQETQYF
TGTGCCAGCAGCTTAGGACAGGGGCAAGAGACCCAGTACTTC
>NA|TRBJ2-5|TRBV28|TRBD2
CASTSPGGARTQYF
TGTGCCAGCACCTCGCCGGGGGGGGCAAGGACCCAGTACTTC
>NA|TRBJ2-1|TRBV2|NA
CASSKGVVYNEQFF
TGTGCCAGCAGCAAAGGGGTTGTCTACAATGAGCAGTTCTTC
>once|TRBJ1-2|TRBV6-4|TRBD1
CASSATGGNRYGYTF
TGTGCCAGCAGTGCAACAGGGGGGAATCGGTATGGCTACACCTTC
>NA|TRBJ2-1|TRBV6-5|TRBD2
CASSASGPYNEQFF
TGTGCCAGCAGCGCTAGCGGACCCTACAATGAGCAGTTCTTC
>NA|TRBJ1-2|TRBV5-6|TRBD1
CASNWGRQGNYGYTF
TGTGCCAGCAACTGGGGGAGACAGGGGAACTATGGCTACACCTTC
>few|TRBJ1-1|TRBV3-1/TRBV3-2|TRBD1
CASSHYPVGQGAFF
TGTGCCAGCAGCCATTATCCCGTGGGACAGGGAGCTTTCTTT
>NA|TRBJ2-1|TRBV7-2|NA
CASSLSPTVVEQFF
TGTGCCAGCAGCTTAAGTCCTACCGTAGTCGAGCAGTTCTTC
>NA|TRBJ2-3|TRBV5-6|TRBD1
CASSSGTESPTDTQYF
TGTGCCAGCAGCTCGGGGACAGAGAGTCCCACAGATACGCAGTATTTT
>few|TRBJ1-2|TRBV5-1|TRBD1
CASSWTGDGGYTF
TGCGCCAGCAGCTGGACAGGGGATGGGGGCTACACCTTC
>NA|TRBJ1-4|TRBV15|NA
CATSRAGLVNEKLFF
TGTGCCACCAGCAGAGCGGGGCTAGTTAATGAAAAACTGTTTTTT
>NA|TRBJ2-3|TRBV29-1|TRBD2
CSAEGLAGMADTQYF
TGCAGCGCCGAGGGTCTAGCGGGGATGGCAGATACGCAGTATTTT
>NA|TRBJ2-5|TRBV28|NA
CASRGRKLETQYF
TGTGCCAGCAGAGGGCGGAAGCTAGAGACCCAGTACTTC
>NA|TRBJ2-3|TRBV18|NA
CASSPPGRLGADTQYF
TGTGCCAGCTCACCACCGGGCCGCCTAGGCGCAGATACGCAGTATTTT
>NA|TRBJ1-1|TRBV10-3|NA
CAISESTTEAFF
TGTGCCATCAGTGAGTCAACTACTGAAGCTTTCTTT
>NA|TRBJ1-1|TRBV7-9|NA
CASSLGRVGAKTEAFF
TGTGCCAGCAGCTTAGGACGGGTGGGGGCGAAGACTGAAGCTTTCTTT
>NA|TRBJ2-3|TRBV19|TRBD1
CASSIPLPEGASSTDTQYF
TGTGCCAGTAGTATCCCCCTCCCAGAGGGGGCCTCTAGCACAGATACGCAGTATTTT
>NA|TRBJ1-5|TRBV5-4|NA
CASSPSVQNQPQHF
TGTGCCAGCAGCCCTTCGGTACAAAATCAGCCCCAGCATTTT
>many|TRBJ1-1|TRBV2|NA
CATKGQNMNTEAFF
TGTGCCACCAAGGGCCAGAACATGAACACTGAAGCTTTCTTT
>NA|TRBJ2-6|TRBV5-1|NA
CASSSNTGANVLTF
TGCGCCAGCAGCTCCAACACTGGGGCCAACGTCCTGACTTTC
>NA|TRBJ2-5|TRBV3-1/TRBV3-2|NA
CASSHTGWGETQYF
TGTGCCAGCAGCCACACAGGGTGGGGTGAGACCCAGTACTTC
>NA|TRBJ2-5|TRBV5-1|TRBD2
CASSLVTGGLETQYF
TGCGCCAGCAGCTTGGTAACGGGGGGGCTTGAGACCCAGTACTTC
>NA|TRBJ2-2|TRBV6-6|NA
CASSRGAVTGELFF
TGTGCCAGCAGTCGGGGGGCCGTCACCGGGGAGCTGTTTTTT
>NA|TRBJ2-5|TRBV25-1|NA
CASSEYRPGQETQYF
TGTGCCAGCAGTGAATATCGGCCAGGTCAAGAGACCCAGTACTTC
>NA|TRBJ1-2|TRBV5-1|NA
CASSLGNARDGRGYTF
TGCGCCAGCAGCTTGGGGAATGCGCGGGATGGGCGCGGCTACACCTTC
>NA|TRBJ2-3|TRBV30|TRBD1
CARGLTDTQYF
TGTGCCAGGGGGCTTACAGATACGCAGTATTTT
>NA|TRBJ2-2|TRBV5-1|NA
CASSLIGENTGELFF
TGCGCCAGCAGCTTGATAGGCGAGAACACCGGGGAGCTGTTTTTT
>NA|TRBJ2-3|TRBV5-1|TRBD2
CASSFGLVTDTQYF
TGCGCCAGCAGTTTTGGACTAGTCACAGATACGCAGTATTTT
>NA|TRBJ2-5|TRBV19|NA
CASSIGGAETQYF
TGTGCCAGTAGTATTGGAGGGGCAGAGACCCAGTACTTC
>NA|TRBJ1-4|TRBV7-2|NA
CASSFPQGGFEKLFF
TGTGCCAGCAGCTTTCCCCAGGGCGGCTTTGAAAAACTGTTTTTT
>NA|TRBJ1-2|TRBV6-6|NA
CASTDPGGYGYTF
TGTGCCAGCACCGACCCGGGGGGCTATGGCTACACCTTC
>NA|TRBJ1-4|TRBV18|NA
CASSPRDREKLFF
TGTGCCAGCTCACCACGGGACCGCGAAAAACTGTTTTTT
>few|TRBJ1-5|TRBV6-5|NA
CASSYDTNVRQPQHF
TGTGCCAGCAGTTACGACACCAACGTTCGGCAGCCCCAGCATTTT
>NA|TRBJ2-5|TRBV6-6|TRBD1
CASSWTGKETQYF
TGTGCCAGCAGTTGGACAGGGAAAGAGACCCAGTACTTC
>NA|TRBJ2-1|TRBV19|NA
CASSIGQSYNEQFF
TGTGCCAGTAGTATAGGGCAGTCCTACAATGAGCAGTTCTTC
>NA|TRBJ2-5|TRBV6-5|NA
CASSFGPQETQYF
TGTGCCAGCAGTTTTGGGCCACAAGAGACCCAGTACTTC
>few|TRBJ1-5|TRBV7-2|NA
CASSPPGGNQPQHF
TGTGCCAGCAGCCCGCCGGGGGGGAATCAGCCCCAGCATTTT
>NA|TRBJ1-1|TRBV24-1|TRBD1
CATSGTGNTEAFF
TGTGCCACCAGTGGGACAGGGAACACTGAAGCTTTCTTT
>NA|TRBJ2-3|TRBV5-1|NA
CASSLRRGQQDTQYF
TGCGCCAGCAGCTTGAGGAGGGGGCAGCAAGATACGCAGTATTTT